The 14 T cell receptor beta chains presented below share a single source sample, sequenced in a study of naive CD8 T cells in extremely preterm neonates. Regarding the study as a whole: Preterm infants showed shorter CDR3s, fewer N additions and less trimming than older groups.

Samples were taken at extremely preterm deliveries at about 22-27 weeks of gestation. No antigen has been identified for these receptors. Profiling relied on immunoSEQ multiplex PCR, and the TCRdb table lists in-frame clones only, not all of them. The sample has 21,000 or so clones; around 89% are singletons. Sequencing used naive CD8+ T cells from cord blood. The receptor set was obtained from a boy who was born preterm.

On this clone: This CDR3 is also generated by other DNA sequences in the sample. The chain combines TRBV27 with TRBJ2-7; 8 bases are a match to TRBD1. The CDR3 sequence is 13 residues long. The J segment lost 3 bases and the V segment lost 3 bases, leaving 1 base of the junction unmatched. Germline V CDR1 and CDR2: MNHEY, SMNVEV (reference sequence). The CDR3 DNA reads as TGTGCCAGCAGTTTCACAGGGGGCTACGAGCAGTACTTC. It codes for CASSFTGGYEQYF.

CDR3 protein: CAWSVRGEKLFF. The CDR3 bases are TGTGCCTGGAGTGTACGGGGTGAAAAACTGTTTTTT. The chain recombines TRBV30 with TRBJ1-4, with D uncertain. Trimming removed 0 bases at V and 7 bases at J, with 6 bases between. Germline CDR1 GTSNPN, CDR2 SVGIG (reference sequence). The CDR3 has 12 amino acids.

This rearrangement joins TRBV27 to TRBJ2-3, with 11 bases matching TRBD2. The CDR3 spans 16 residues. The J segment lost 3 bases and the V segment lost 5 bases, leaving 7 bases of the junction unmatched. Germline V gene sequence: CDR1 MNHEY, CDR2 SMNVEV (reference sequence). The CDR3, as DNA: TGTGCCAGCAGTCCTCTCACTAGCGGGGGAACAGATACGCAGTATTTT. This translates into CASSPLTSGGTDTQYF.

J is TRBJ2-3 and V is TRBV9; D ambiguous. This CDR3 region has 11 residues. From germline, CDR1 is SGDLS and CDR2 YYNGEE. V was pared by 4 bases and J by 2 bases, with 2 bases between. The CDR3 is CASSFTDTQYF. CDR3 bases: TGTGCCAGCAGCTTCACAGATACGCAGTATTTT.

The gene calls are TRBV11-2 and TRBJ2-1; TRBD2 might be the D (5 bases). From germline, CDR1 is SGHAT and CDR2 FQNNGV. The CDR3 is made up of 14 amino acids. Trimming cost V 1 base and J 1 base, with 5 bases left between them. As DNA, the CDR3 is TGTGCCAGCAGCTTAGCGGGGTCCTACAATGAGCAGTTCTTC. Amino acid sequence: CASSLAGSYNEQFF.

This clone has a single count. This CDR3 is CASSETGGKNIQYF. CDR3 nucleotide sequence: TGTGCCAGCAGTGAAACAGGGGGCAAAAACATTCAGTACTTC. The rearrangement uses TRBV25-1 and TRBJ2-4; 8 bases align to TRBD1. Germline loops: CDR1 MGHDK, CDR2 SYGVNS. The CDR3 is made up of 14 amino acids. Unmatched junction bases numbered 0, after V lost 2 bases and J lost 3 bases.

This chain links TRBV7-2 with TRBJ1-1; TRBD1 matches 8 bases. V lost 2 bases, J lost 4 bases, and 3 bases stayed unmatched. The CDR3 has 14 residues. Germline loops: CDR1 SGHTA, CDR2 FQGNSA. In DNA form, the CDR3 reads TGTGCCAGCAGCTTACTCACAGGGGGCACTGAAGCTTTCTTT. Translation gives CASSLLTGGTEAFF.

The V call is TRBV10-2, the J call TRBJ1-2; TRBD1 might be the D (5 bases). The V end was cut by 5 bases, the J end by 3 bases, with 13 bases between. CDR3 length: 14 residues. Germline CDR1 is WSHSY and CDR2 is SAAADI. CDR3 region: CASSTDSLHYGYTF. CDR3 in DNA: TGCGCCAGCAGTACCGACAGCCTACACTATGGCTACACCTTC.

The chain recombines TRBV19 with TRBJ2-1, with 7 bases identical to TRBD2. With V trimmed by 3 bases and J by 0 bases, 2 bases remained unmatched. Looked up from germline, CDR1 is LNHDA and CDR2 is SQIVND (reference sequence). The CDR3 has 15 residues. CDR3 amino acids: CASSMGGSSYNEQFF. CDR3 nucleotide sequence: TGTGCCAGTAGTATGGGGGGGAGCTCCTACAATGAGCAGTTCTTC.

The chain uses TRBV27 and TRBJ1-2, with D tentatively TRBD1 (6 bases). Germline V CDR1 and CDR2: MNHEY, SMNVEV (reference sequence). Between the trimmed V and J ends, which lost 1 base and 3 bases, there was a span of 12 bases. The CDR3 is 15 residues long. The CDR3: CASSLYAGVYYGYTF. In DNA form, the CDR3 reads TGTGCCAGCAGTTTATACGCAGGGGTTTACTATGGCTACACCTTC.

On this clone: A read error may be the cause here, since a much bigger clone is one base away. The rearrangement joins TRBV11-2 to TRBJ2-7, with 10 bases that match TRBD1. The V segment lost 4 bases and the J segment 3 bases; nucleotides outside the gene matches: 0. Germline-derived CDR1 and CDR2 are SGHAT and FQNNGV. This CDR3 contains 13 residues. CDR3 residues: CASSWTGGYEQYF. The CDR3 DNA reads TGTGCCAGCAGCTGGACAGGGGGCTACGAGCAGTACTTC.

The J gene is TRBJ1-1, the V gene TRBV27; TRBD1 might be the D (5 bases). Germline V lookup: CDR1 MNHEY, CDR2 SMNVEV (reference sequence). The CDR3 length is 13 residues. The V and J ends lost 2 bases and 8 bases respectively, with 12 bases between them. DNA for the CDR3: TGTGCCAGCAGTTTACGGGGGTCAACAGAAGCTTTCTTT. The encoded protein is CASSLRGSTEAFF.

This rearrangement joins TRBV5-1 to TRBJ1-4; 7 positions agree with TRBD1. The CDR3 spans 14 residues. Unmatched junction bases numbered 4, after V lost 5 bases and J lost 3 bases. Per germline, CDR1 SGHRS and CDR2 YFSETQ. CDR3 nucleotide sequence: TGCGCCAGCAGGCAGGGGGTACCTAATGAAAAACTGTTTTTT. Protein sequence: CASRQGVPNEKLFF.

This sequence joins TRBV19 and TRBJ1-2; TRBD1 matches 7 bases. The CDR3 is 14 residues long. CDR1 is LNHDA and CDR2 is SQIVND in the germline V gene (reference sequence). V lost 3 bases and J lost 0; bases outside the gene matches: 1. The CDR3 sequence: CASSMQGANYGYTF. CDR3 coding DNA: TGTGCCAGTAGTATGCAGGGGGCTAACTATGGCTACACCTTC.